Described below is a single T cell receptor (beta chain) sequence and its context. Blood sampling was done at baseline, cycle 4 day 1, and cycle 7 day 1. This specimen belongs to a study of OX40 agonist ivuxolimab in advanced cancers. Overall study: Mean age approximately 66 years, range 23 to 79; approximately 80% male.

Libraries were prepared by immunoSEQ multiplex PCR; TCRdb keeps only in-frame clonotypes and omits some of them. In the table there are some 62,000 clones, about 89% of which are singletons. Per the germline V gene, CDR1 is SGHRS and CDR2 is YFSETQ. This CDR3 spans 18 amino acids. Trimming left V 4 bases short and J 0 bases short, with 23 bases between. The starting material was CD4+ or CD8+ T cells sorted from blood, obtained in a trial of the OX40 agonist ivuxolimab. The receptor's source is an adult with an advanced solid tumor such as melanoma, head and neck, liver or kidney cancer. The chain uses TRBV5-1 and TRBJ2-7; D may match TRBD1 or TRBD2 (7 bases each). The CDR3 spells CASSRQSGTAQISYEQYF. CDR3 DNA sequence: TGCGCCAGCAGCCGGCAAAGCGGGACAGCCCAAATCTCCTACGAGCAGTACTTC.